This section outlines one TCR beta chain sequence together with its context. The antigen is not known. This CDR3 has 15 amino acids. V was pared by 8 bases and J by 0 bases, with 7 bases of the junction left unmatched. Germline V CDR1 and CDR2: SNHLY, FYNNEI. TCRdb's copy holds only in-frame clones and misses some; the assay was immunoSEQ multiplex PCR. The sample holds tens of thousands of clones, 86% seen once. The data were taken from a study of OX40 agonist ivuxolimab in advanced cancers. The wider study: At 0.01 to 10 mg/kg, ivuxolimab was administered intravenously to patients every 2 weeks. At 82.7% male, the cohort had a mean age of 60 years, ranging from about 20 to 80.

Study observations and caveats: Among the lowest peripheral clonal expansion occurred in 0.1-3.0 mg/kg partial responders. Doses of 0.1 to 3.0 mg/kg were accompanied by clonal expansion of CD4+ and CD8+ blood T cells by week 6.

The origin of this receptor is an adult with an advanced solid tumor such as melanoma, head and neck, liver or kidney cancer. This rearrangement joins TRBV2 to TRBJ2-4, with 7 bases fitting TRBD2. Sequenced here: CD4+ or CD8+ T cells sorted from blood, sampled in a trial of the OX40 agonist ivuxolimab. The CDR3 sequence is CASGGVTGAKNIQYF. CDR3 DNA: TGTGCCAGCGGGGGGGTGACTGGAGCCAAAAACATTCAGTACTTC.